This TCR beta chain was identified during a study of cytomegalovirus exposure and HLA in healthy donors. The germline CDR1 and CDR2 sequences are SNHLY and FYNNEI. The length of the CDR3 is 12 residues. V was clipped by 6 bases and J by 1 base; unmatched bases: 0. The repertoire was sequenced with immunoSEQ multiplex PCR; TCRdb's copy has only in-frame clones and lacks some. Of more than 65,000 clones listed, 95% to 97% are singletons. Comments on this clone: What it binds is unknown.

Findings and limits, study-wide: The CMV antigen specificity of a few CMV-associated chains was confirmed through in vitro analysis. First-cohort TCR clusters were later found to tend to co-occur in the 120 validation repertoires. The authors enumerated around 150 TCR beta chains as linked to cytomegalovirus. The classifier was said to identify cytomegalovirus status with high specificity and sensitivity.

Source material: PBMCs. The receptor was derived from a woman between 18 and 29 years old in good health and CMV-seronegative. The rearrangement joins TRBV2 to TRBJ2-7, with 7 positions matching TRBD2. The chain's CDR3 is CASRRESYEQYF. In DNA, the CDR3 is TGTGCCAGCAGGCGGGAGTCCTACGAGCAGTACTTC.